Each of the 7 T cell receptor beta chains below was sequenced from the same sample in a study of shared clonotypes between healthy human individuals (dated by TCRdb to 2018 to 2021). Libraries came from the immunoSEQ multiplex PCR assay. Held by TCRdb, this immuneACCESS table contains in-frame sequences only and omits some clones. Under half of the omission traces to an unresolved V gene where checked; the cause of the rest is unknown. The sample includes 1.6 million or so clones, with around 95% observed a single time. The top ten clones comprise approximately 1.1% of the sample. Sample: naive CD4+ T cells sorted from blood. The cell subset or site label on this specimen signifies: CD45RA+ positively selected. These receptors were taken from a man aged 25 to 40 in good health.

The J gene is TRBJ1-2, the V gene TRBV7-2; TRBD1 matches at 10 bases. Germline CDR1 and CDR2: SGHTA and FQGNSA. The CDR3 has 19 amino acids. V lost 4 bases and J lost 4; bases outside the gene matches: 18. The CDR3 DNA sequence: TGTGCCAGCAGCTCTCTCCCCTCGACAGGGGGCAGGCCACCCTATGGCTACACCTTC. This translates into CASSSLPSTGGRPPYGYTF.

V gene TRBV15 combines with J gene TRBJ2-7, with D possibly TRBD1 on 6 matching bases. Germline CDR1 LNHNV, CDR2 YYDKDF (reference sequence). The V gene lost 0 bases and the J gene lost 11 bases, with 11 bases spanning the gap. This CDR3 is 12 amino acids long. The CDR3 DNA is TGTGCCACCAGCAGAGATCATACAGGGAAGTACTTC. Protein product: CATSRDHTGKYF.

This clone was detected only once. This chain uses TRBV6-5 with TRBJ1-4, with TRBD1 as a possible D gene (5 bases). The germline gives CDR1 MNHEY, CDR2 SVGAGI. The CDR3 extends over 16 amino acids. The ends were cut back, 4 bases at V and 9 bases at J, with 21 bases in the middle. CDR3: CASSSGLGAVMKKLFF. The CDR3 DNA reads TGTGCCAGCAGTTCCGGCCTCGGGGCGGTAATGAAAAAACTGTTTTTT.

This clone has only one observation. Other DNA sequences in the sample encode the same CDR3. The CDR3 bases are TGTGCCAGCATCTCCGGCTCTAGCACAGATACGCAGTATTTT. The encoded protein is CASISGSSTDTQYF. This rearrangement joins TRBV28 to TRBJ2-3; D is ambiguous. Germline loops: CDR1 MDHEN, CDR2 SYDVKM. The CDR3 is made up of 14 amino acids. Trimming removed 7 bases from V and 0 bases from J, with 11 bases in between.

The gene calls are TRBV18 and TRBJ2-1; TRBD2 matches at 13 bases. V dropped 6 bases and J dropped 12; count of bases not matched to a gene: 14. Looked up from germline, CDR1 is KGHSH and CDR2 is LQKENI. This CDR3 contains 16 residues. Here the CDR3 reads CASSPAGTSGTVGQFF. The CDR3 DNA sequence: TGTGCCAGCTCCCCCGCCGGGACTAGCGGGACGGTCGGGCAGTTCTTC.

This chain joins TRBV29-1 and TRBJ2-1; the D gene could be TRBD1 or TRBD2 (5 bases each). CDR1 is SQVTM and CDR2 is ANQGSEA in the germline V gene. V was cut by 4 bases and J by 7 bases, with 11 bases left in between. The CDR3 is 12 amino acids. The CDR3 reads CSVAGTYNEQFF. The CDR3 bases are TGCAGCGTTGCAGGGACGTATAATGAGCAGTTCTTC.

The rearrangement links TRBV18 to TRBJ1-3; D gene uncertain. Per germline, CDR1 KGHSH and CDR2 LQKENI. CDR3 size: 13 residues. Deletions cut 2 bases from V and 4 bases from J, with 6 bases between. This CDR3 reads CASSPETGNTIYF. CDR3 sequence (DNA): TGTGCCAGCTCACCAGAGACCGGAAACACCATATATTTT.